The present T cell receptor beta chain was sequenced within a study of blood T cell repertoires in COVID-19. Overall study: The analysed material was cDNA or gDNA that came from T cells, B-cell-depleted T cells, or PBMCs.

The protocol was immunoSEQ multiplex PCR, while the TCRdb copy is restricted to in-frame clones and leaves out a portion. This table has about 170,000 clones, roughly 85% appearing once. V gave up 4 bases and J gave up 6 bases, with 21 bases separating them. The germline CDR1 and CDR2 sequences are MDHEN and SYDVKM. The CDR3 is 16 residues long. Sequencing was performed on peripheral blood. The source is a human donor with acute or convalescent COVID-19. The donor label of this sample is uncertain. The V and J genes are TRBV28 and TRBJ1-2, with D perhaps TRBD1 (5 bases). For the CDR3, the DNA is TGTGCCAGCAGTTGGAGGGGACTTACGCGGGATGATGGCTACACCTTC. Its protein product is CASSWRGLTRDDGYTF.